Listed here are 5 T cell receptor beta chains from one sample, sequenced in a study of cytomegalovirus exposure and HLA in healthy donors. The study ran its PCR with 60 Vbeta and 13 Jbeta primers. Clones were sequenced by immunoSEQ multiplex PCR, and TCRdb holds only the in-frame ones, with some missing. The table shows 80,000 or so clones, with about a tenth occurring only once. The sample comprised PBMCs. The source of these receptors is a man in his 60s in good health and CMV-seropositive.

A word on this clone: Other DNA sequences in this specimen translate into the identical CDR3. The rearrangement links TRBV30 to TRBJ2-7; D might be TRBD1 (5 bases). Germline CDR1 and CDR2: GTSNPN and SVGIG (reference sequence). Trimming cost V 1 base and J 5 bases, with 15 bases left between them. The CDR3 runs 14 residues. CDR3 amino acids: CAWSGGTLMDEQYF. The CDR3 coding sequence is TGTGCCTGGAGTGGGGGCACACTAATGGACGAGCAGTACTTC.

The V call is TRBV7-3, the J call TRBJ2-7; 10 nucleotides align to TRBD1. CDR1 and CDR2 (germline): SGHTA, FQGTGA. The CDR3 loop spans 14 amino acids. V lost 5 bases and J lost 2; bases outside the gene matches: 3. The CDR3 region is CASSPGTGAYEQYF. The CDR3 coding sequence is TGTGCCAGCAGCCCCGGGACAGGGGCCTACGAGCAGTACTTC.

The rearrangement links TRBV6-5 to TRBJ2-7, with a weak D call TRBD2 (6 bases). The V end lost 6 bases, the J end lost 5 bases, and 17 bases lay between the germline ends. Germline V gene lookup returns CDR1 MNHEY and CDR2 SVGAGI. This CDR3 comprises 14 residues. The DNA of the CDR3 is TGTGCCAGCAGCACACGGGGGAGGATCGACGAGCAGTACTTC. This gives the protein CASSTRGRIDEQYF.

In its sample, this clone was seen a few times. The chain has TRBV10-3 and TRBJ1-5; D remains ambiguous. V lost 8 bases and J lost 0, with 8 bases in between. This CDR3 has 13 amino acids. Germline CDR1 and CDR2: ENHRY and SYGVKD. The CDR3 is CAIAYDSNQPQHF. CDR3 coding DNA: TGTGCCATCGCCTACGATAGCAATCAGCCCCAGCATTTT.

The chain couples TRBV7-9 to TRBJ2-2; 10 nucleotides align to TRBD2. Germline V lookup: CDR1 SEHNR, CDR2 FQNEAQ (reference sequence). This CDR3 is built from 15 residues. Unmatched junction bases numbered 2, after V lost 4 bases and J lost 3 bases. For the CDR3, the DNA is TGTGCCAGCAGCTCGGGACTAGCGTACACCGGGGAGCTGTTTTTT. Protein product: CASSSGLAYTGELFF.